This is a list of T cell receptor beta chains from one sample in a study of cytomegalovirus exposure and HLA in healthy donors. Only in-frame clones appear in the TCRdb table, and some are missing; sequencing was by immunoSEQ multiplex PCR. Of 160,000 or so clones detected, around four fifths appear once; the ten largest clones hold roughly 10%. The sequencing input was PBMCs. The receptors stem from a man in his late teens or twenties in good health and CMV-seropositive. Each CDR3 is given with its conserved first and last residue. Fields, in order: D gene, CDR3 length, J gene, clone size, V gene, CDR3 DNA, CDR3 protein. A D gene is named only where the DNA matches it firmly. Not every row has a clone size; where given, it reads once, few, many or a size class.

>NA|12|TRBJ2-7|NA|TRBV19
TGTGCCAGTCGCGGGAATAACTACGAGCAGTACTTC
CASRGNNYEQYF
>TRBD1|16|TRBJ2-7|NA|TRBV6-5
TGTGCCAGCAGTTCAGGACAGGGGGGACGGGGTGGCGAGCAGTACTTC
CASSSGQGGRGGEQYF
>NA|14|TRBJ1-3|NA|TRBV28
TGTGCCAGCACCGGTAGGGGGATAGGAAACACCATATATTTT
CASTGRGIGNTIYF
>NA|15|TRBJ1-2|NA|TRBV27
TGTGCCAGCAGTTTATGGGCGAACAGGAACTATGGCTACACCTTC
CASSLWANRNYGYTF
>NA|18|TRBJ1-3|NA|TRBV21-1
TGTGCCAGCAGCAAAGAACGGACAGCCTCCCCATCTGGAAACACCATATATTTT
CASSKERTASPSGNTIYF
>NA|14|TRBJ1-1|NA|TRBV19
TGTGCCAGTAGCCCGACAGTTATGAACACTGAAGCTTTCTTT
CASSPTVMNTEAFF
>TRBD1|16|TRBJ1-5|NA|TRBV27
TGTGCCAGCAGCGAGTCAACAGGGGGCGGCAATCAGCCCCAGCATTTT
CASSESTGGGNQPQHF
>TRBD2|13|TRBJ2-1|NA|TRBV2
TGTGCCAGCAGCCTAGCGGATTACAATGAGCAGTTCTTC
CASSLADYNEQFF
>NA|18|TRBJ1-1|NA|TRBV4-1
TGCGCCAGCAGCCCGGAGAGGAGCAGGGATTCAATAAACACTGAAGCTTTCTTT
CASSPERSRDSINTEAFF
>TRBD2|14|TRBJ2-7|NA|TRBV9
TGTGCCAGCAGCGAGAGAGCGGGAAACTACGAGCAGTACTTC
CASSERAGNYEQYF
>TRBD1|13|TRBJ1-1|NA|TRBV5-4
TGTGCCAGCAGCGACAGGGTAGGGACTGAAGCTTTCTTT
CASSDRVGTEAFF
>TRBD1|13|TRBJ2-7|NA|TRBV5-1
TGCGCCAGCAGCAACGGACAGGCCTACGAGCAGTACTTC
CASSNGQAYEQYF
>TRBD2|15|TRBJ2-5|NA|TRBV5-1
TGCGCCAGCAGCTTTACAGTGGGGGGGGAAGAGACCCAGTACTTC
CASSFTVGGEETQYF
>NA|13|TRBJ2-7|NA|TRBV7-8
TGTGCCAGCCGGGGTTGGCTAGACTACGAGCAGTACTTC
CASRGWLDYEQYF
>NA|18|TRBJ2-3|NA|TRBV1
TGCACCAGCAGCCAAGATAGATCCACGAAAGCTCTAACAGATACGCAGTATTTT
CTSSQDRSTKALTDTQYF
>NA|12|TRBJ2-5|NA|TRBV6-1
TGTGCCAGCAGTGAGGCCGGGACTGACTCGCACTTC
CASSEAGTDSHF
>NA|13|TRBJ1-2|NA|TRBV7-9
TGTGCCAGCAGCTACAGGGAATCTATGCGCTACACCTTC
CASSYRESMRYTF
>TRBD2|17|TRBJ2-5|NA|TRBV7-7
TGTGCCAGCAGTTCCGGGACTAGTGGGGGGCGGGGGGAGACCCAGTACTTC
CASSSGTSGGRGETQYF
>NA|16|TRBJ1-5|NA|TRBV27
TGTGCCAGCAGTGACATGTCCGGGGGGGGAGATCAGCCCCAGCATTTT
CASSDMSGGGDQPQHF
>TRBD1|13|TRBJ1-1|few|TRBV4-1
TGCGCCAGCAGACTACCAGGGGGAACTGAAGCTTTCTTT
CASRLPGGTEAFF
>NA|16|TRBJ2-1|NA|TRBV5-6
TGTGCCAGCAGCTTGGTGGTGGGGGCCCTTCACAATGAGCAGTTCTTC
CASSLVVGALHNEQFF
>NA|17|TRBJ2-7|NA|TRBV5-6
TGTGCCAGCAGCTTGGGGGCTAGCTTCCATCAAATCTACGAGCAGTACTTC
CASSLGASFHQIYEQYF
>TRBD1|17|TRBJ2-1|NA|TRBV11-2
TGTGCCAGCAGCTTTCGAACCCCCGGGACAGGGTCTTTTGAGCAGTTCTTC
CASSFRTPGTGSFEQFF
>NA|13|TRBJ1-1|few|TRBV5-4
TGTGCCAGCAGCTCCCGAGGGAACACTGAAGCTTTCTTT
CASSSRGNTEAFF
>TRBD1|14|TRBJ2-7|NA|TRBV30
TGTGCCTGGAGTTTCGGACAGGGAATCTACGAGCAGTACTTC
CAWSFGQGIYEQYF
>NA|15|TRBJ1-2|NA|TRBV5-6
TGTGCCAGCAGCCCCGGGACAACGCGTAACTATGGCTACACCTTC
CASSPGTTRNYGYTF
>TRBD1|14|TRBJ1-1|NA|TRBV27
TGTGCCAGCAGGAAAGACAGGGATTGGACTGAAGCTTTCTTT
CASRKDRDWTEAFF
>NA|15|TRBJ2-6|NA|TRBV6-5
TGTGCCAGCAGTTCTGTAGACTCTGGGGCCAACGTCCTGACTTTC
CASSSVDSGANVLTF
>NA|15|TRBJ1-5|once|TRBV27
TGTGCCAGCAGTTTCTTGTCGGGGTTCAATCAGCCCCAGCATTTT
CASSFLSGFNQPQHF
>NA|16|TRBJ1-6|NA|TRBV30
TGTGCCTGGAGTGTTAGGCCGGGTCACGGCAATTCACCCCTCCACTTT
CAWSVRPGHGNSPLHF
>TRBD1|16|TRBJ1-2|NA|TRBV5-8
TGTGCCAGCAGCCAGGGGCCCCAGGGGGCGAGGTATGGCTACACCTTC
CASSQGPQGARYGYTF
>TRBD1|12|TRBJ2-7|few|TRBV2
TGTGCCAGCAGGTGGGACAGTTTGGTGCAGTACTTC
CASRWDSLVQYF
>NA|12|TRBJ2-7|NA|TRBV28
TGTGCCAGCCGGACAGTGGCCTACGAGCAGTACTTC
CASRTVAYEQYF
>NA|15|TRBJ1-1|NA|TRBV19
TGTGCCAGTAACCCCGCAGGGCTATTGAACACTGAAGCTTTCTTT
CASNPAGLLNTEAFF
>NA|14|TRBJ2-1|few|TRBV14
TGTGCCAGCAGCCGGCTAGGCTCCTACAATGAGCAGTTCTTC
CASSRLGSYNEQFF
>NA|14|TRBJ2-2|NA|TRBV6-1
TGTGCCAGCAGCCCAAAGCAACTAGCCCGGGAGCTGTTTTTT
CASSPKQLARELFF
>TRBD2|15|TRBJ2-7|NA|TRBV4-2
TGTGCCAGCAGCCAGGGACGGGGGGGGAACTACGAGCAGTACTTC
CASSQGRGGNYEQYF